The 24 T cell receptor beta chains below all came from one sample that was sequenced in a study of T cells in Graves' hyperthyroidism and ophthalmopathy (dated by TCRdb to between 2018 and 2021). The library was built by means of multiplex PCR. For sequencing, an Illumina HiSeq 2000 was employed. TCR beta CDR3 regions were amplified from RNA transcripts. A first-round RT-PCR of the TCR CDR3 used the HTBI primer set with the Qiagen OneStep RT-PCR kit. The public reads were reprocessed in TCRdb via fastp at Q25 and MiXCR, keeping in-frame beta chains. Entries that share a CDR3 protein sequence are merged under the most common genes and DNA. The table for this sample lists about 420,000 distinct CDR3 sequences; approximately 15% of them were counted only once. About 14% of the sample comes from the top ten. The material sequenced was blood. The receptors derive from a woman under 30 with Graves' hyperthyroidism.

This clonotype was counted at least ten times. This chain joins TRBV7-3 and TRBJ2-5; weak D call: TRBD1 (5 bases). The germline CDR1 and CDR2 sequences are SGHTA and FQGTGA. V lost 0 bases and J 5 bases, leaving 16 bases between the germline ends. The CDR3 is 16 amino acids. Here the CDR3 reads CASSLTGAGSAETQYF. The DNA of the CDR3 is TGTGCCAGCAGCTTAACAGGGGCAGGAAGTGCGGAGACCCAGTACTTC. The variable domain in full, completed from reference TRBV7-3 and TRBJ2-5, reads GAGVSQTPSNKVTEKGKYVELRCDPISGHTALYWYRQSLGQGPEFLIYFQGTGAADDSGLPNDRFFAVRPEGSVSTLKIQRTERGDSAVYLCASSLTGAGSAETQYFGPGTRLLVL.

In this sample, this clonotype turned up many times. The chain couples TRBV27 to TRBJ2-7; 7 bases agree with TRBD2. The CDR3 sequence is 16 residues long. V dropped 1 base and J dropped 4; count of bases not matched to a gene: 10. Per germline, CDR1 MNHEY and CDR2 SMNVEV (reference sequence). CDR3 in amino acids: CASSLYRPSGPYEQYF. CDR3 nucleotides: TGTGCCAGCAGTTTATATCGGCCTAGCGGCCCGTACGAGCAGTACTTC.

The table lists this clonotype with many counts. This chain links TRBV27 with TRBJ2-5; 7 nucleotides agree with TRBD1. The V and J ends lost 3 bases and 6 bases, in that order; junction bases with no gene match: 7. Germline V gene lookup returns CDR1 MNHEY and CDR2 SMNVEV (reference sequence). The CDR3 totals 14 residues. CDR3 nucleotide sequence: TGTGCCAGCAGTTTGACAGGGTGGGAAAAGACCCAGTACTTC. It specifies CASSLTGWEKTQYF.

This clonotype has a count of ten or more. The rearrangement uses TRBV7-9 and TRBJ2-1, with a possible D match to TRBD1 (5 bases). Germline V gene lookup returns CDR1 SEHNR and CDR2 FQNEAQ (reference sequence). CDR3 length: 12 amino acids. Trimming shortened V by 5 bases and J by 5 bases, and 7 bases separated the two germline ends. CDR3: CASSQGNNEQFF. The CDR3 DNA is TGTGCCAGCAGCCAGGGAAACAATGAGCAGTTCTTC.

This clonotype has at least ten counts. The rearrangement uses TRBV3-1 and TRBJ1-6, with TRBD1 identical over 9 bases. The germline gives CDR1 LGHDT, CDR2 YNNKEL (reference sequence). The CDR3 covers 16 residues. V shed 5 bases, J shed 9 bases, and the junction held 11 bases outside the gene matches. The CDR3 region has the DNA TGTGCCAGCAGCACGAGGGTGGACAGGGGTCCTTCACCCCTCCACTTT. Amino acid sequence: CASSTRVDRGPSPLHF.

This clonotype was found many times. The chain is built from TRBV28 and TRBJ1-1; D ambiguous. Germline CDR1 and CDR2: MDHEN and SYDVKM. The CDR3 extends over 12 amino acids. Trimming removed 8 bases from V and 3 bases from J, with 10 bases in between. The CDR3 DNA follows: TGTGCCAGCTTCCGCAGTGACACTGAAGCTTTCTTT. This sequence encodes CASFRSDTEAFF.

This clonotype was counted a few times. The chain carries TRBV7-2 and TRBJ1-6; D gene unclear. The CDR3 has 17 residues. Germline CDR1 reads SGHTA; CDR2 reads FQGNSA. The V gene lost 6 bases and the J gene lost 7 bases, with 22 bases spanning the gap. CDR3 protein: CASRERLFRVSNSPLHF. The CDR3 DNA reads TGTGCCAGCAGGGAAAGACTGTTTAGGGTGTCAAATTCACCCCTCCACTTT.

This clonotype occurred once. The DNA of the CDR3 is TGTGCCAGTAGTATAGATTCTAGCGGGAACTACAATGAGCAGTTCTTC. It yields the protein CASSIDSSGNYNEQFF. The V call is TRBV19, the J call TRBJ2-1, with TRBD2 identical over 9 bases. Germline lookup yields CDR1 LNHDA and CDR2 SQIVND (reference sequence). The CDR3 is 16 residues long. V shed 0 bases, J shed 3 bases, and the junction held 3 bases outside the gene matches.

The chain carries TRBV4-1 and TRBJ2-2, with a weak D call TRBD2 (6 bases). The CDR3 is made up of 19 amino acids. Per germline, CDR1 MGHRA and CDR2 YSYEKL. V dropped 1 base and J dropped 0 bases, with 18 bases sitting between them. Here the CDR3 reads CASSQGRVGRGTNTGELFF. In DNA form, the CDR3 reads TGCGCCAGCAGCCAAGGTCGCGTCGGACGCGGGACGAACACCGGGGAGCTGTTTTTT.

This chain connects TRBV12-3 or TRBV12-4 to TRBJ1-6, with 10 bases fitting TRBD1. V was clipped by 3 bases and J by 10 bases; unmatched bases: 3. The CDR3 spans 14 residues. The CDR3 sequence is CASSFGTGDSPLHF. The CDR3 DNA reads as TGTGCCAGCAGTTTCGGGACAGGGGACTCACCCCTCCACTTT.

This clonotype was seen a handful of times. The rearrangement uses TRBV28 and TRBJ1-1; D is possibly TRBD1 (6 bases). V was trimmed by 2 bases and J by 7 bases, leaving 11 bases between them. Germline V gene lookup returns CDR1 MDHEN and CDR2 SYDVKM. CDR3 length equals 13 residues. This chain's CDR3 is CASSLGGLGEAFF. The CDR3 nucleotides are TGTGCCAGCAGTTTAGGGGGGCTGGGTGAAGCTTTCTTT.

This clonotype was counted at least ten times. The rearrangement links TRBV6-1 to TRBJ2-1; 9 bases align to TRBD2. Germline V gene sequence: CDR1 MNHNS, CDR2 SASEGT. The V segment lost 7 bases and the J segment 9 bases; nucleotides outside the gene matches: 13. The CDR3 contains 15 residues. The CDR3 loop is CASTFPLAGGREQFF. The CDR3 coding sequence is TGTGCCAGCACCTTCCCCCTGGCGGGGGGGCGTGAGCAGTTCTTC.

This clonotype has a handful of counts. This chain uses TRBV20-1 with TRBJ2-4; a weak D match, TRBD2 (6 bases). V dropped 5 bases and J dropped 3 bases, with 14 bases sitting between them. The CDR3 has 14 amino acids. CDR1 is DFQATT and CDR2 is SNEGSKA in the germline V gene (reference sequence). As DNA, the CDR3 is TGCAGTGCTCCGGACTACGGGGGCAAAAACATTCAGTACTTC. Residues: CSAPDYGGKNIQYF.

This clonotype has only a few counts. The rearrangement links TRBV6-2 or TRBV6-3 to TRBJ2-6; a weak D match, TRBD1 (6 bases). The germline gives CDR1 MNHEY, CDR2 SVGEGT. The V gene lost 6 bases and the J gene lost 3 bases, with 15 bases spanning the gap. CDR3 length: 16 amino acids. Here the CDR3 DNA reads TGTGCCAGCAGGCTACAGGGTTCAGATGGGGCCAACGTCCTGACTTTC. Its translation: CASRLQGSDGANVLTF.

This clonotype was recorded a few times. The chain uses TRBV20-1 and TRBJ1-1; possibly TRBD1 for D (6 bases). The CDR3 length is 12 residues. CDR1 DFQATT and CDR2 SNEGSKA come from the germline V gene (reference sequence). V lost 4 bases and J 10 bases, leaving 16 bases between the germline ends. CDR3 protein: CSAKRWGQGAFF. DNA for the CDR3: TGCAGTGCTAAGAGGTGGGGGCAGGGAGCTTTCTTT.

This clonotype was found many times. The chain recombines TRBV27 with TRBJ2-3; 8 nucleotides agree with TRBD1. V shed 5 bases and J 2 bases; nucleotides not matched to a gene: 6. CDR3 size: 15 residues. Germline V gene lookup returns CDR1 MNHEY and CDR2 SMNVEV (reference sequence). CDR3 sequence: CASSPWTGSTDTQYF. The DNA for the CDR3 is TGTGCCAGCAGTCCGTGGACAGGGTCCACAGATACGCAGTATTTT.

V usage is TRBV20-1 and J usage is TRBJ2-2; 11 bases agree with TRBD2. J gave up 6 bases and V 5 bases, and 17 bases lay outside the gene matches. Germline V CDR1 and CDR2: DFQATT, SNEGSKA (reference sequence). CDR3 size: 18 residues. CDR3 residues: CSALPPRPGLAEAGELFF. As DNA, the CDR3 is TGCAGTGCTCTCCCCCCACGCCCGGGACTAGCGGAAGCCGGGGAGCTGTTTTTT.

This clonotype was observed many times. This chain's CDR3 is CASGLGLSYNEQFF. The CDR3 region has the DNA TGTGCCAGTGGGTTGGGACTCTCCTACAATGAGCAGTTCTTC. This chain uses TRBV7-2 with TRBJ2-1; a possible D gene is TRBD2 (6 bases). The V and J ends lost 9 bases and 0 bases respectively, with 12 bases between them. The CDR3 loop spans 14 amino acids. Germline loops: CDR1 SGHTA, CDR2 FQGNSA.

This clonotype was seen ten or more times. The rearrangement links TRBV12-3 or TRBV12-4 to TRBJ2-7, with 8 positions matching TRBD1. The ends lost 2 bases at V and 3 bases at J; junction bases unmatched: 6. The CDR3 has 15 amino acids. CDR3 region: CASSLRQGKSYEQYF. CDR3 bases: TGTGCCAGCAGTTTACGACAGGGGAAAAGCTACGAGCAGTACTTC.

At least ten counts were recorded for this clonotype. This sequence joins TRBV18 and TRBJ1-1, with a weak D call TRBD1 (5 bases). The ends were cut back, 3 bases at V and 2 bases at J, with 10 bases in the middle. The germline CDR1 and CDR2 sequences are KGHSH and LQKENI. The CDR3 contains 14 residues. CDR3 in DNA: TGTGCCAGCTCACCCGATGGGGCAAACACTGAAGCTTTCTTT. Encoded protein: CASSPDGANTEAFF.

This clonotype appeared many times. This rearrangement joins TRBV10-3 to TRBJ1-2, with D unclear. Trimming took 6 bases from V and 0 from J, leaving 14 bases between them. This CDR3 has 15 amino acids. Germline V gives CDR1 ENHRY, CDR2 SYGVKD. The CDR3 nucleotides read TGTGCCATCAGCGATCAAGGATTAACTAACTATGGCTACACCTTC. Its translation: CAISDQGLTNYGYTF.

The J gene is TRBJ2-1, the V gene TRBV6-2 or TRBV6-3; D possibly uses TRBD1 or TRBD2 (5 bases each). Deletions cut 6 bases from V and 3 bases from J, with 9 bases between. The CDR3 runs 13 residues. In germline, CDR1 is MNHEY, CDR2 SVGEGT. The CDR3 nucleotides are TGTGCCAGCAGGAGGGACGGCTACAATGAGCAGTTCTTC. It encodes CASRRDGYNEQFF.

This clonotype was detected ten times or more. CDR3 nucleotide sequence: TGTGCCAGCAGCCGTTGGAGCGGGGGCACCTACGAGCAGTACTTC. As protein: CASSRWSGGTYEQYF. The chain joins TRBV7-8 to TRBJ2-7; 8 bases agree with TRBD2. Germline CDR1 reads SGHVS; CDR2 reads FQNEAQ. This CDR3 spans 15 amino acids. V was clipped by 5 bases and J by 2 bases; unmatched bases: 8.

This clonotype was counted many times. The chain links TRBV20-1 to TRBJ2-6; 9 nucleotides align to TRBD1. With 8 bases clipped from V and 2 bases from J, the junction kept 4 bases outside the gene matches. Germline CDR1 is DFQATT and CDR2 is SNEGSKA (reference sequence). CDR3 length equals 14 residues. CDR3 residues: CSIQGAAGANVLTF. The CDR3 bases are TGCAGTATACAGGGGGCTGCTGGGGCCAACGTCCTGACTTTC.